This T cell receptor beta chain comes out of a study of shared clonotypes between healthy human individuals. General study points: A few donors showed sharing of approximately 5% of naive CD4 clonotypes.

The germline V gene encodes CDR1 SGHRS and CDR2 YFSETQ. The CDR3 contains 15 residues. Trimming shortened V by 0 bases and J by 4 bases, and 13 bases separated the two germline ends. Remarks on this clone: Its matching antigen is unknown.

Genomic DNA per cell subset filled all wells of several immunoSEQ plates. Data came from immunoSEQ multiplex PCR; TCRdb stores just in-frame clones and leaves some out. The table has about 380,000 clones, around 96% seen once. Sequenced: memory CD8+ T cells sorted from blood. Subset reported: CD45RO+ cells pooled with CCR7-negative TemRA cells. The chain links TRBV5-1 to TRBJ2-5; D may match TRBD1 or TRBD2 (6 bases each). The receptor was isolated from a man aged 25-40 years in good health. This chain's CDR3 is CASSLEEGGRETQYF. DNA of the CDR3: TGCGCCAGCAGCTTGGAGGAGGGGGGAAGAGAGACCCAGTACTTC.